This T cell receptor (beta chain) was obtained from a study of shared clonotypes between healthy human individuals. Regarding the study as a whole: Apart from blood, nothing was sampled; tissue repertoires likely differ.

The data were produced by immunoSEQ multiplex PCR, yet TCRdb's version contains in-frame clones alone and is incomplete. The sample includes hundreds of thousands of clones, around 97% of them seen just once. Points on this clone: What it recognizes is unknown. The sample holds other DNA sequences that translate to the same CDR3.

Into CD45RA+ naive and CD45RA-negative memory subsets, the CD4+ cells were split. CDR3 size: 14 residues. Trimming removed 5 bases from V and 0 bases from J, with 9 bases in between. The germline V gene has CDR1 MDHEN and CDR2 SYDVKM. The sequence was collected from a woman aged 25 to 39 in good health. What was sequenced was naive CD4+ T cells sorted from blood. Subset noted: CD45RA+ positively selected. The rearrangement joins TRBV28 to TRBJ2-3; D is uncertain. The CDR3 region has the DNA TGTGCCAGCAGTCTCCGACTGAGCACAGATACGCAGTATTTT. It is translated as CASSLRLSTDTQYF.